This record concerns one T cell receptor beta chain sequence. No antigen is known for it. The entry originates in a study of CXCR3-negative and CXCR3-positive naive CD8 T cells. Carrying UMI labels, the TRB cDNA libraries were prepared through 5' RACE. TCRdb reprocessed the 5' RACE reads, with one entry per CDR3 protein and no DNA. The sample spans about 130,000 distinct CDR3 sequences; the ten largest clones claim around 0.41%. Study-level findings and limits: CXCR3-positive naive cells carried more hydrophobic TRB CDR3s than CXCR3-negative naive cells did. Diversity was high in both naive subsets and much lower in memory cells.

CDR1 is MNHEY, CDR2 SMNVEV, per germline (reference sequence). This CDR3 comprises 14 residues. The sample taken for sequencing was naive CXCR3+ CD8+ T cells from blood. Subset indicated: CD45RO-CCR7+CD27+CD95- naive CD8+ T cells expressing CXCR3 (TNR3+). The chain combines TRBV27 with TRBJ2-1; TCRdb's D call of TRBD2 is untestable without DNA. The TCR originated in a human donor in good health. Some clones in this sample may be carry-over from other donors' samples. The CDR3 sequence is CASSPGLTHNEQFF.